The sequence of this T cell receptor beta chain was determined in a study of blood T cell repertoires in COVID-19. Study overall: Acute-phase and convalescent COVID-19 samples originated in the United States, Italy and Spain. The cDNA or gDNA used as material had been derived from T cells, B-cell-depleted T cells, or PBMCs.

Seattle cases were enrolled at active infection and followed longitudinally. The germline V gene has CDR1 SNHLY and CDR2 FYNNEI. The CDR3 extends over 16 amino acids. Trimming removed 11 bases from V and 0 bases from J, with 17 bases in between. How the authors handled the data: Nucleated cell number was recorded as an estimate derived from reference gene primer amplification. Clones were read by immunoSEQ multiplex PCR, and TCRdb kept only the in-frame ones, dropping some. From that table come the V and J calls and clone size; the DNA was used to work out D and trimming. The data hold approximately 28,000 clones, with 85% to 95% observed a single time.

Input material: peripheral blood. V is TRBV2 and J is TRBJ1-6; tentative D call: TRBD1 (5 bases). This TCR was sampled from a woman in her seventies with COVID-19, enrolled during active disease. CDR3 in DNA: TGTGCCGGTAGGGGCGGCCTGAGCTCCTATAATTCACCCCTCCACTTT. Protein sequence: CAGRGGLSSYNSPLHF.